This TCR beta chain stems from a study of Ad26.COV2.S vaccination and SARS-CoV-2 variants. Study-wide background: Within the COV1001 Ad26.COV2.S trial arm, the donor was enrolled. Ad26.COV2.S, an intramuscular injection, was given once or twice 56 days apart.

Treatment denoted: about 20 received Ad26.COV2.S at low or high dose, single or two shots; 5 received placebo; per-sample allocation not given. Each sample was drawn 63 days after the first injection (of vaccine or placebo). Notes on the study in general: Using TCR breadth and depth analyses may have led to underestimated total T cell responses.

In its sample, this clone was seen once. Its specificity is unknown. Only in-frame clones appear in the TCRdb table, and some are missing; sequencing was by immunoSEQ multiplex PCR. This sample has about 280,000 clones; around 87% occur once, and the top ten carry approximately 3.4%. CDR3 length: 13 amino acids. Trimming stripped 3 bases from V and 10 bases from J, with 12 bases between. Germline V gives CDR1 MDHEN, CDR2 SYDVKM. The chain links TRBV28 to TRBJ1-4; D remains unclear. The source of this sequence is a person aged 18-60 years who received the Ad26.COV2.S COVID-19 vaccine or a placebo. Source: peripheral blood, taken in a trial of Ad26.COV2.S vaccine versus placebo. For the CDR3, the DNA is TGTGCCAGCAGTTTTGCGCCAGGTGGAAAACTGTTTTTT. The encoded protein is CASSFAPGGKLFF.